The rows below give T cell receptor beta chains drawn from one sample of a study of cytomegalovirus exposure and HLA in healthy donors. The protocol was immunoSEQ multiplex PCR, while the TCRdb copy is restricted to in-frame clones and leaves out a portion. The sample lists about 120,000 clones; over 65% were seen once. Sequencing was performed on PBMCs. Every receptor here comes from a young man in good health and CMV-seropositive. Each CDR3 is given with its conserved first and last residue. The D gene is left open where the match is weak. Not all rows give a size; the values are once, few, many and, for expanded clones, a class.

j_call v_call d_call clone_size cdr3_nt cdr3_aa
TRBJ2-1 TRBV9 NA NA TGTGCCAGCAGCGTAGTTAACGGGGGTAATGAGCAGTTCTTC CASSVVNGGNEQFF
TRBJ2-6 TRBV6-1 NA few TGTGCCAGCAGTGAAGTAATAGTCGCCACGGGGGCCAACGTCCTGACTTTC CASSEVIVATGANVLTF
TRBJ1-1 TRBV29-1 TRBD1 once TGCAGCGTTGAAGATTGGGGACAGGTGAACACTGAAGCTTTCTTT CSVEDWGQVNTEAFF
TRBJ2-7 TRBV18 NA NA TGTGCCAGCTCACATGGTGGGGGCGACGAGCAGTACTTC CASSHGGGDEQYF
TRBJ1-2 TRBV9 TRBD1 NA TGTGCCAGCAGCGCGAGGGCCGGGACAGTCGATCCGGAGGGCTACACCTTC CASSARAGTVDPEGYTF
TRBJ1-6 TRBV5-1 TRBD1 NA TGCGCCAGCAGCATGACAGGGGACGAGCTGTATAATTCACCCCTCCACTTT CASSMTGDELYNSPLHF
TRBJ2-5 TRBV5-4 NA NA TGTGCCAGCAGCCCGCGAGGTGAGACCCAGTACTTC CASSPRGETQYF
TRBJ2-7 TRBV27 TRBD1 NA TGTGCCAGCAGTTCCCCGGACAGGCACGAGCAGTACTTC CASSSPDRHEQYF
TRBJ1-4 TRBV11-2 NA NA TGTGCCAGCAGCTTATGGACAGCAACTAATGAAAAACTGTTTTTT CASSLWTATNEKLFF
TRBJ1-2 TRBV2 TRBD1 NA TGTGCCAGCACGGAAGGGGACAGGGGGCTTGGCTACACCTTC CASTEGDRGLGYTF
TRBJ1-5 TRBV10-3 NA NA TGTGCCATCGGCAGCGACCAGCCCCAGCATTTT CAIGSDQPQHF
TRBJ2-1 TRBV30 NA NA TGTGCCTGGAGGAATCAGGGGTCGGAGCAGTTCTTC CAWRNQGSEQFF
TRBJ2-1 TRBV5-1 TRBD2 once TGCGCCAGCAGCGCCAAACTAGCGGGGGGGCTTGGTGAGCAGTTCTTC CASSAKLAGGLGEQFF
TRBJ2-5 TRBV28 TRBD2 NA TGTGCCAGCACCAAAGGGGCTAGCGGGGGTCTGAGGACCCAGTACTTC CASTKGASGGLRTQYF
TRBJ1-6 TRBV11-1 NA NA TGTGCCAGCAGCTTGGGCAACTCACCCCTCCACTTT CASSLGNSPLHF
TRBJ1-5 TRBV19 NA NA TGTGCCAGTAGTGCGAGGTTATATGGCAATCAGCCCCAGCATTTT CASSARLYGNQPQHF
TRBJ1-4 TRBV23-1 NA NA TGCGCCAGCAGTCCGGAGGTTCGCCATTCTAATGAAAAACTGTTTTTT CASSPEVRHSNEKLFF
TRBJ2-7 TRBV2 NA NA TGTGCCGCAGGCTACTCCTACGAGCAGTACTTC CAAGYSYEQYF
TRBJ2-5 TRBV7-8 TRBD2 once TGTGCCAGCAGCTTAGACCCCCCGGGACTAGCGGGTAAAGAGACCCAGTACTTC CASSLDPPGLAGKETQYF